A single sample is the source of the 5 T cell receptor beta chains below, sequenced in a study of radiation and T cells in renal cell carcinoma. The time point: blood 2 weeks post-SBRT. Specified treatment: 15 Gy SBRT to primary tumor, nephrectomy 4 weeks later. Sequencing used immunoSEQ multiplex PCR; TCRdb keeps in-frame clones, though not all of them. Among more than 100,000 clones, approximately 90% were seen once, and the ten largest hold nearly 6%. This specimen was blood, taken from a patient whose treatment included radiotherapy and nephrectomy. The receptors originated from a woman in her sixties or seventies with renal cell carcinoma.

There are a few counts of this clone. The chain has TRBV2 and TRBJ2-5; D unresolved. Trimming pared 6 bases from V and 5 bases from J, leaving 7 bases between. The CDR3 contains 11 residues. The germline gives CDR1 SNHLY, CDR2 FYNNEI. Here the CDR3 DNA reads TGTGCCAGCAGAACTTTGGAGACCCAGTACTTC. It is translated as CASRTLETQYF.

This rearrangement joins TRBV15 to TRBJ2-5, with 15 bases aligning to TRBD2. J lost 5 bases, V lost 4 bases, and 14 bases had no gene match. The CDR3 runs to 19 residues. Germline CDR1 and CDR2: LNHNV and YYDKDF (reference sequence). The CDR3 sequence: CATSKRTGLAGGRRETQYF. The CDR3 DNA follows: TGTGCCACCAGCAAACGGACGGGACTAGCGGGGGGAAGACGCGAGACCCAGTACTTC.

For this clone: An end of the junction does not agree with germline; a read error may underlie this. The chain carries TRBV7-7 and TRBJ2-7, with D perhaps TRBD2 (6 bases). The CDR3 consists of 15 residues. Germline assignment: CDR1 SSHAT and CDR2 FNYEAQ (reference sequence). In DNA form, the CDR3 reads TGTGCTAGCAGCCGCCGGAGGGCGAGTTCCTACGAGCAGTACTTC. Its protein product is CASSRRRASSYEQYF. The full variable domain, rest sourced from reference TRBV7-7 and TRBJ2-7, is GAGVSQSPRYKVTKRGQDVTLRCDPISSHATLYWYQQALGQGPEFLTYFNYEAQPDKSGLPSDRFSAERPEGSISTLTIQRTEQRDSAMYRCASSRRRASSYEQYFGPGTRLTVT.

CDR3 in DNA: TGTGCCAGCAGTTACGGGGGAGTAAAGACTGAAGCTTTCTTT. Translating gives CASSYGGVKTEAFF. The chain carries TRBV6-5 and TRBJ1-1; D may be TRBD1 (5 bases). Trimming shortened V by 2 bases and J by 5 bases, and 12 bases separated the two germline ends. Looked up from germline, CDR1 is MNHEY and CDR2 is SVGAGI. This CDR3 region has 14 residues.

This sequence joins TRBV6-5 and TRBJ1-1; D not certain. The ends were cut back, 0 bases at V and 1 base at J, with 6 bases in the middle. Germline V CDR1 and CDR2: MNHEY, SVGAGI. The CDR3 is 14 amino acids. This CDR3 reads CASSYSDENTEAFF. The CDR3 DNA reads TGTGCCAGCAGTTACTCGGACGAGAACACTGAAGCTTTCTTT.